This is a list of T cell receptor beta chains from one sample in a study of graft-versus-host responses after intestinal transplantation. Some clones are missing from TCRdb's copy, which holds only in-frame ones; the method was immunoSEQ multiplex PCR. The data show roughly 97,000 clones, more than 75% seen once. These receptors' antigens are unknown. Sequencing used unstimulated CD4+ T cells sorted from spleen or lymph node cells, obtained before intestinal transplant. Receptors were obtained from a human donor who received an intestinal transplant. CDR3s include the opening cysteine and the closing phenylalanine or tryptophan. The D gene is left open where the match is weak. Clone size is stated in some rows and not others, as once, few, many or a class when expanded.

cdr3_length: 15
clone_size: NA
v_call: TRBV5-1
d_call: TRBD2
j_call: TRBJ2-7
cdr3_nt: TGCGCCAGCAGCTCCGGACTAGCGGGCTCCTACGAGCAGTACTTC
cdr3_aa: CASSSGLAGSYEQYF

cdr3_length: 13
clone_size: NA
v_call: TRBV5-6
d_call: TRBD1
j_call: TRBJ2-5
cdr3_nt: TGTGCCACCACCCTGGACAGGGGAGAGACCCAGTACTTC
cdr3_aa: CATTLDRGETQYF

cdr3_length: 17
clone_size: NA
v_call: TRBV7-3
d_call: TRBD1
j_call: TRBJ2-6
cdr3_nt: TGTGCCAGCAGCCCTGGACAGGGGAAGTCTGGGGCCAACGTCCTGACTTTC
cdr3_aa: CASSPGQGKSGANVLTF

cdr3_length: 15
clone_size: NA
v_call: TRBV2
d_call: TRBD1
j_call: TRBJ2-2
cdr3_nt: TGTGCCAGCAGGCTACAGGGGGCGAGCACCGGGGAGCTGTTTTTT
cdr3_aa: CASRLQGASTGELFF

cdr3_length: 14
clone_size: NA
v_call: TRBV6-5
d_call: NA
j_call: TRBJ1-2
cdr3_nt: TGTGCCAGCAGCGGGCCTGACTCTAACTATGGCTACACCTTC
cdr3_aa: CASSGPDSNYGYTF

cdr3_length: 15
clone_size: NA
v_call: TRBV7-9
d_call: TRBD2
j_call: TRBJ2-3
cdr3_nt: TGTGCCCTCAGTCAGGGACTAGCGGGAGGAGATACGCAGTATTTT
cdr3_aa: CALSQGLAGGDTQYF

cdr3_length: 15
clone_size: NA
v_call: TRBV6-5
d_call: TRBD1
j_call: TRBJ1-5
cdr3_nt: TGTGCCAGCAGCCCCGGCTCAGGGGGCTTTCAGCCCCAGCATTTT
cdr3_aa: CASSPGSGGFQPQHF

cdr3_length: 14
clone_size: NA
v_call: TRBV6-5
d_call: NA
j_call: TRBJ1-6
cdr3_nt: TGTGCCAGCAGTTACTTTGGGGGAAGCTCACCCCTCCACTTT
cdr3_aa: CASSYFGGSSPLHF

cdr3_length: 11
clone_size: NA
v_call: TRBV7-9
d_call: NA
j_call: TRBJ1-1
cdr3_nt: TGTGCCAGCAGCTTTGGTTATGAAGCTTTCTTT
cdr3_aa: CASSFGYEAFF

cdr3_length: 17
clone_size: NA
v_call: TRBV10-1
d_call: TRBD2
j_call: TRBJ2-3
cdr3_nt: TGCGCCAGCAGTATGGGCGGGGGATTCGACGGCACAGATACGCAGTATTTT
cdr3_aa: CASSMGGGFDGTDTQYF

cdr3_length: 14
clone_size: NA
v_call: TRBV5-6
d_call: NA
j_call: TRBJ2-5
cdr3_nt: TGTGCCAGCAGCTTTATGGGGGTACAAGAGACCCAGTACTTC
cdr3_aa: CASSFMGVQETQYF

cdr3_length: 12
clone_size: NA
v_call: TRBV7-3
d_call: NA
j_call: TRBJ1-5
cdr3_nt: TGTGCCAGCAGCTTAAGGGGACAGCCCCAGCATTTT
cdr3_aa: CASSLRGQPQHF

cdr3_length: 15
clone_size: few
v_call: TRBV6-5
d_call: TRBD2
j_call: TRBJ2-1
cdr3_nt: TGTGCCAGCAGTTACTCTAGCGGGAGGTTCGGTGAGCAGTTCTTC
cdr3_aa: CASSYSSGRFGEQFF

cdr3_length: 14
clone_size: NA
v_call: TRBV11-2
d_call: NA
j_call: TRBJ2-1
cdr3_nt: TGTGCCAGCAGCCAACTCGGGATGAACAATGAGCAGTTCTTC
cdr3_aa: CASSQLGMNNEQFF

cdr3_length: 14
clone_size: NA
v_call: TRBV10-1
d_call: TRBD1
j_call: TRBJ1-6
cdr3_nt: TGCGCCAGCAGTGAGGGACAGGGGGCTTCACCCCTCCACTTT
cdr3_aa: CASSEGQGASPLHF

cdr3_length: 16
clone_size: NA
v_call: TRBV5-4
d_call: NA
j_call: TRBJ2-3
cdr3_nt: TGTGCCAGCAGGCGAGCGAACCCTGGAGTTCAAGATACGCAGTATTTT
cdr3_aa: CASRRANPGVQDTQYF

cdr3_length: 18
clone_size: NA
v_call: TRBV5-1
d_call: NA
j_call: TRBJ1-4
cdr3_nt: TGCGCCAGCAGCTCCACAGGGCTGGAAGGTGCAACTAATGAAAAACTGTTTTTT
cdr3_aa: CASSSTGLEGATNEKLFF

cdr3_length: 14
clone_size: NA
v_call: TRBV10-2
d_call: TRBD2
j_call: TRBJ2-3
cdr3_nt: TGCGCCAGCAGTGCTAGCGGGAGCACAGATACGCAGTATTTT
cdr3_aa: CASSASGSTDTQYF

cdr3_length: 12
clone_size: NA
v_call: TRBV7-9
d_call: TRBD1
j_call: TRBJ2-1
cdr3_nt: TGTGCCAGCAGCATGACAGGGGATGAGCAGTTCTTC
cdr3_aa: CASSMTGDEQFF

cdr3_length: 16
clone_size: NA
v_call: TRBV5-4
d_call: TRBD1
j_call: TRBJ1-4
cdr3_nt: TGTGCCAGCAGCTTGTCCGTCGACAGGGGAAATGAAAAACTGTTTTTT
cdr3_aa: CASSLSVDRGNEKLFF

cdr3_length: 14
clone_size: NA
v_call: TRBV29-1
d_call: TRBD1
j_call: TRBJ2-1
cdr3_nt: TGCAGCGTTATTGGGGGACAGGGGGCGAATGAGCAGTTCTTC
cdr3_aa: CSVIGGQGANEQFF

cdr3_length: 13
clone_size: NA
v_call: TRBV7-9
d_call: NA
j_call: TRBJ2-3
cdr3_nt: TGTGCCAGCAGCTTAGGCCGCACAGATACGCAGTATTTT
cdr3_aa: CASSLGRTDTQYF

cdr3_length: 15
clone_size: NA
v_call: TRBV6-4
d_call: NA
j_call: TRBJ1-4
cdr3_nt: TGTGCCAGCATTACCCGACACCTAACTAATGAAAAACTGTTTTTT
cdr3_aa: CASITRHLTNEKLFF

cdr3_length: 15
clone_size: NA
v_call: TRBV5-1
d_call: NA
j_call: TRBJ2-6
cdr3_nt: TGCGCCAGCAGCTTGGCGACGGCTGGGGCCAACGTCCTGACTTTC
cdr3_aa: CASSLATAGANVLTF

cdr3_length: 14
clone_size: NA
v_call: TRBV5-6
d_call: TRBD2
j_call: TRBJ2-7
cdr3_nt: TGTGCCAGCAGCCTTCTAGCGGGAGAAAACGAGCAGTACTTC
cdr3_aa: CASSLLAGENEQYF

cdr3_length: 13
clone_size: NA
v_call: TRBV27
d_call: NA
j_call: TRBJ1-2
cdr3_nt: TGTGCCAGCAGCTATCATGCTTCCTATGGCTACACCTTC
cdr3_aa: CASSYHASYGYTF

cdr3_length: 15
clone_size: NA
v_call: TRBV6-1
d_call: NA
j_call: TRBJ1-5
cdr3_nt: TGTGCCAGCAGTGAACTATGGGGGATCAATCAGCCCCAGCATTTT
cdr3_aa: CASSELWGINQPQHF

cdr3_length: 16
clone_size: NA
v_call: TRBV28
d_call: TRBD2
j_call: TRBJ2-1
cdr3_nt: TGTGCCAGCAGTTCACAAGCGGGGCCGGGTTACAATGAGCAGTTCTTC
cdr3_aa: CASSSQAGPGYNEQFF

cdr3_length: 12
clone_size: NA
v_call: TRBV7-9
d_call: NA
j_call: TRBJ1-1
cdr3_nt: TGTGCCAGCAGCGGATCGGGCACTGAAGCTTTCTTT
cdr3_aa: CASSGSGTEAFF

cdr3_length: 14
clone_size: once
v_call: TRBV5-1
d_call: NA
j_call: TRBJ2-7
cdr3_nt: TGCGCCAGCAGCTTTTCCGGGGGAGTAAACGAGCAGTACTTC
cdr3_aa: CASSFSGGVNEQYF

cdr3_length: 18
clone_size: NA
v_call: TRBV4-1
d_call: TRBD2
j_call: TRBJ2-1
cdr3_nt: TGCGCCAGCAGCCACGGGACTAGCGGGAGAAGCTCCTACAATGAGCAGTTCTTC
cdr3_aa: CASSHGTSGRSSYNEQFF